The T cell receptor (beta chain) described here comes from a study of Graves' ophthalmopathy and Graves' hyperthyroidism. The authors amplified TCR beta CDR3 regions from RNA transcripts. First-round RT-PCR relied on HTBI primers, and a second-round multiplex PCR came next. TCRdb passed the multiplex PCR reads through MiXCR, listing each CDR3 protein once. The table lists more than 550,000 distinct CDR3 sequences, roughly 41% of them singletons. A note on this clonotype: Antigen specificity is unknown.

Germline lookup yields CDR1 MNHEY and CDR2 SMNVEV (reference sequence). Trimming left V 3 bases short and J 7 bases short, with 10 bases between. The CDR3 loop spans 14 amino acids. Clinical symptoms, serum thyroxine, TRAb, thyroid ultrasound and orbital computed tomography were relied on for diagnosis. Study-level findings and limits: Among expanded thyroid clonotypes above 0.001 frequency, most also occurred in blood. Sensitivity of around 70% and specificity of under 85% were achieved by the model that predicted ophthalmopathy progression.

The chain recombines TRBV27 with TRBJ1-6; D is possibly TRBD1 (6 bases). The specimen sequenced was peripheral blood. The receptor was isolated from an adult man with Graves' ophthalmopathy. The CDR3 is CASSLPGTNSPLHF. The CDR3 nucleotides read TGTGCCAGCAGTTTGCCGGGGACAAATTCACCCCTCCACTTT.